A single sample is the source of the 19 T cell receptor beta chains below, sequenced in a study of T cells expressing NK-cell markers. TCRdb reprocessed the 5' RACE reads and stores each CDR3 protein as one record, lacking DNA. The repertoire table contains 500,000 to 700,000 distinct CDR3 sequences. The specimen was blood T cells: a sorted CD56 or NKG2C T cell subset, CD4+ or CD8+ T cells, or bulk PBMC T cells (not recorded which). All receptors come from a young man in good health.

The chain has TRBV7-9 and TRBJ2-2. CDR3 length: 13 amino acids. CDR1 is SEHNR, CDR2 FQNEAQ, per germline (reference sequence). CDR3 loop: CASSRENTGELFF.

This rearrangement joins TRBV5-1 to TRBJ2-1; TCRdb lists TRBD2, though no DNA is available to test this call. CDR1 and CDR2 (germline): SGHRS, YFSETQ. The length of the CDR3 is 15 residues. The chain's CDR3 is CASSTRQGGYNEQFF.

The CDR3 sequence: CASSLGPVPQETQYF. The chain has TRBV7-8 and TRBJ2-5. The germline V gene has CDR1 SGHVS and CDR2 FQNEAQ. The CDR3 has 15 residues.

This chain links TRBV12-3 or TRBV12-4 with TRBJ2-7; TCRdb proposes TRBD1, but this gene call is untestable without DNA. The CDR3 extends over 16 amino acids. This CDR3 is CASSPPGQSGSYEQYF.

The V and J genes are TRBV4-2 and TRBJ2-2; no DNA is available, so the TRBD2 call from TCRdb remains unchecked. The CDR3 is made up of 18 amino acids. CDR1 and CDR2 (germline): LGHNA, YNFKEQ. CDR3 amino acids: CASSQEEGLGRNTGELFF.

V usage is TRBV10-1 and J usage is TRBJ2-1; as DNA is missing, the TRBD2 call by TCRdb cannot be tested. This CDR3 has 20 residues. Germline V gene lookup returns CDR1 WNHNN and CDR2 SYGVQD (reference sequence). The CDR3 loop reads CASSESIFLRQTSSYNEQFF.

V usage is TRBV5-4 and J usage is TRBJ2-6; without DNA, the TCRdb call of TRBD1 cannot be checked. Germline CDR1 reads SGHNT; CDR2 reads YYREEE (reference sequence). This CDR3 is built from 16 residues. CDR3: CASSKGVATRANVLTF.

The chain combines TRBV7-9 with TRBJ2-7; TCRdb returns TRBD1, unconfirmable since there is no DNA. Germline CDR1 is SEHNR and CDR2 is FQNEAQ (reference sequence). The CDR3 covers 14 residues. CDR3 region: CASSPGGRGYEQYF.

This sequence joins TRBV12-3 or TRBV12-4 and TRBJ1-6. This CDR3 region has 13 residues. The CDR3 region is CASSPRPYSPLHF.

The J gene is TRBJ1-1, the V gene TRBV20-1; checking the TCRdb D call of TRBD1 is not possible without DNA. The CDR3 runs to 13 residues. Germline V gives CDR1 DFQATT, CDR2 SNEGSKA (reference sequence). CDR3: CSAPGQLNTEAFF.

CDR3 residues: CATSRDLIRAGQDLTF. The chain employs TRBV15 and TRBJ2-6; TCRdb returns TRBD1, unconfirmable since there is no DNA. CDR1 is LNHNV and CDR2 is YYDKDF in the germline V gene (reference sequence). This CDR3 has 16 amino acids.

The genes are TRBV12-3 or TRBV12-4 and TRBJ1-5; absent DNA, TCRdb's TRBD1 call cannot be checked. This CDR3 has 15 amino acids. The CDR3 spells CASSTAPGSNQPQHF.

The J gene is TRBJ1-2, the V gene TRBV5-1. This CDR3 has 15 residues. Germline lookup yields CDR1 SGHRS and CDR2 YFSETQ. CDR3 sequence reads: CASSLGSGTGYGYTF.

V is TRBV4-2 and J is TRBJ2-3. The V gene's germline CDR1 is LGHNA and CDR2 YNFKEQ. This CDR3 is 15 amino acids long. This CDR3 is CASSPSTASTDTQYF.

This chain uses TRBV7-9 with TRBJ2-1; TCRdb gives TRBD2 as the D gene, but with no DNA this cannot be confirmed. Germline assignment: CDR1 SEHNR and CDR2 FQNEAQ (reference sequence). The CDR3 sequence is 15 residues long. The CDR3 region is CASSFEPSGTNEQFF.

The chain joins TRBV28 to TRBJ1-2; with no DNA, the TCRdb D assignment of TRBD1 cannot be verified. The CDR3 consists of 14 residues. Germline V gene lookup returns CDR1 MDHEN and CDR2 SYDVKM. The CDR3 protein is CASRSTANPYGYTF.

The rearrangement links TRBV4-1 to TRBJ1-2; there is no DNA to check the TCRdb D call of TRBD1. Germline V gives CDR1 MGHRA, CDR2 YSYEKL. The CDR3 loop spans 14 amino acids. CDR3 in amino acids: CASSRPRDRVGYTF.

The rearrangement joins TRBV5-1 to TRBJ2-3; as DNA is missing, the TRBD2 call by TCRdb cannot be tested. The CDR3 runs to 16 residues. Looked up from germline, CDR1 is SGHRS and CDR2 is YFSETQ. The CDR3 is CASSTSTSGRTDTQYF. Based on the CDR3 plus reference TRBV5-1 and TRBJ2-3, the full variable domain is KAGVTQTPRYLIKTRGQQVTLSCSPISGHRSVSWYQQTPGQGLQFLFEYFSETQRNKGNFPGRFSGRQFSNSRSEMNVSTLELGDSALYLCASSTSTSGRTDTQYFGPGTRLTVL.

J is TRBJ2-7 and V is TRBV7-2; TCRdb reports TRBD2, a call that lacks DNA to check it against. Germline CDR1 and CDR2: SGHTA and FQGNSA. This CDR3 is 15 amino acids long. This CDR3 is CASSPRLAEAYEQYF.